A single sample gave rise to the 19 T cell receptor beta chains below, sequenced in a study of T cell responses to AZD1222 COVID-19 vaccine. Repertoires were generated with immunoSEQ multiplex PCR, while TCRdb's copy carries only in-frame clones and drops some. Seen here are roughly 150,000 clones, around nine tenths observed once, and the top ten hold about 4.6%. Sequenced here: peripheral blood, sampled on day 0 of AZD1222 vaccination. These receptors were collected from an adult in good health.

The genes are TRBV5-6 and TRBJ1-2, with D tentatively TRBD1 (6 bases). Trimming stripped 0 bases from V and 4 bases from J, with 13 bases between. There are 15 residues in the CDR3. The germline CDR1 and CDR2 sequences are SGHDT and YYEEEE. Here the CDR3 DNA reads TGTGCCAGCAGCTTGGGAATAGGGGGGAGCTATGGCTACACCTTC. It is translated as CASSLGIGGSYGYTF.

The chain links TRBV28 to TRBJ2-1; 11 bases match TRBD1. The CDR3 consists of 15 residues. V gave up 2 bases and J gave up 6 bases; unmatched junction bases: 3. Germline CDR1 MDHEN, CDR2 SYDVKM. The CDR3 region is CASSLTGTGGNEQFF. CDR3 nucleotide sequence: TGTGCCAGCAGTTTAACCGGGACAGGGGGCAATGAGCAGTTCTTC.

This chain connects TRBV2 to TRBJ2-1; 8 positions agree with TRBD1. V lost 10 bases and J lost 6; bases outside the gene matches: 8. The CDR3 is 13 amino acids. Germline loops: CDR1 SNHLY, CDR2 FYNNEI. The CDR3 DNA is TGTGCCACCGCGGGACAGGTGGCCAATGAGCAGTTCTTC. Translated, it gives CATAGQVANEQFF.

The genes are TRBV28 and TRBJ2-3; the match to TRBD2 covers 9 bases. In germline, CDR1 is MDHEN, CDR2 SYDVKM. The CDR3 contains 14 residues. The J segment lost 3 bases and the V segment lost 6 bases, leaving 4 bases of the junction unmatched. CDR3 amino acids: CASRSGRWTDTQYF. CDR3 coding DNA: TGTGCCAGCAGGAGCGGGAGGTGGACAGATACGCAGTATTTT.

This CDR3 reads CASSLGGYTYNEQFF. CDR3 sequence (DNA): TGTGCCAGCAGCCTCGGGGGGTACACCTACAATGAGCAGTTCTTC. The chain uses TRBV7-9 and TRBJ2-1; 7 positions agree with TRBD2. The CDR3 covers 15 residues. The germline V gene encodes CDR1 SEHNR and CDR2 FQNEAQ (reference sequence). V lost 5 bases to trimming and J lost 2 bases; unmatched junction nucleotides: 6.

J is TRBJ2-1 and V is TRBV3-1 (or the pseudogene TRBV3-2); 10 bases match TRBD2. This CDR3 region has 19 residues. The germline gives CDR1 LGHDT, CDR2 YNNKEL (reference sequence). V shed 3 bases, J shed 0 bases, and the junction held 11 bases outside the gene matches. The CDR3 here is CASSQMIGLAASSYNEQFF. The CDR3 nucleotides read TGTGCCAGCAGCCAGATGATTGGACTAGCGGCAAGCTCCTACAATGAGCAGTTCTTC.

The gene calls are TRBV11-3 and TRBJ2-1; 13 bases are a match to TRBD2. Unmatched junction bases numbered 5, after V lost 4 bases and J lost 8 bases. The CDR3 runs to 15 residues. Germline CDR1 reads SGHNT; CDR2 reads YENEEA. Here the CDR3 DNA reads TGTGCCAGCAGCTCGGGGACTAGCGGGATCTATGAGCAGTTCTTC. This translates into CASSSGTSGIYEQFF.

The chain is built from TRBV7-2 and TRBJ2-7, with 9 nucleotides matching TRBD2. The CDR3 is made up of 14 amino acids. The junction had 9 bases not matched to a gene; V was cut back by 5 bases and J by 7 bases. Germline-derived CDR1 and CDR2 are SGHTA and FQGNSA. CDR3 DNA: TGTGCCAGCAGCCCGGCAGCGGGAGGTCAGGAGCAGTACTTC. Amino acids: CASSPAAGGQEQYF.

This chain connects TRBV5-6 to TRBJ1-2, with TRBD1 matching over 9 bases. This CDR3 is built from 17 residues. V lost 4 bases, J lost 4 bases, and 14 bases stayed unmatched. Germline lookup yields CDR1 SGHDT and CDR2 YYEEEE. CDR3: CASSPGQGKGGSYGYTF. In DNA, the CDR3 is TGTGCCAGCAGCCCAGGACAGGGGAAGGGTGGGAGCTATGGCTACACCTTC.

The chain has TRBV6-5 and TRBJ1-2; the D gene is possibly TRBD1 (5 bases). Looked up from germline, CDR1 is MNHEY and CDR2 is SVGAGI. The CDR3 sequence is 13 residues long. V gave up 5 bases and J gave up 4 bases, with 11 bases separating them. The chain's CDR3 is CASSRGYSYGYTF. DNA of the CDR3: TGTGCCAGCAGTCGGGGCTATTCCTATGGCTACACCTTC.

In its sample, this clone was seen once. The CDR3 coding sequence is TGTGCCAGCAGCCTTTATGATTCACCCCTCCACTTT. Translating it yields CASSLYDSPLHF. The chain combines TRBV3-1 (or the pseudogene TRBV3-2) with TRBJ1-6; no firm D call. Trimming took 4 bases from V and 8 from J, leaving 6 bases between them. CDR3 length: 12 residues. Germline CDR1 LGHDT, CDR2 YNNKEL (reference sequence).

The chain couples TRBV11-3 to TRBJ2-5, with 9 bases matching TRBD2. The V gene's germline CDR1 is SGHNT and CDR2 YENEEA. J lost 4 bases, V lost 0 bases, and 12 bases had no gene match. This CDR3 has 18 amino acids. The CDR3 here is CASSLEGAPSGISETQYF. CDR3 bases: TGTGCCAGCAGCTTAGAGGGCGCGCCTAGCGGGATATCAGAGACCCAGTACTTC.

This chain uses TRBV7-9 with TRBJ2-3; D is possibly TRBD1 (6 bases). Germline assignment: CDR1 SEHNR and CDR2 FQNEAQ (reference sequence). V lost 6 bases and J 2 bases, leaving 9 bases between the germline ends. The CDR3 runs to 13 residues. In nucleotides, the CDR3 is TGTGCCAGCAGGCAGGGGTACACAGATACGCAGTATTTT. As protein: CASRQGYTDTQYF.

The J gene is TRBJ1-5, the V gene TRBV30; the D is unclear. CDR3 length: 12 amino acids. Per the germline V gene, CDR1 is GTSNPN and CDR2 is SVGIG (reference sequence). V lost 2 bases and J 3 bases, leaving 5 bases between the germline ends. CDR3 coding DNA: TGTGCCTGGAGTCCGGTCAATCAGCCCCAGCATTTT. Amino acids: CAWSPVNQPQHF. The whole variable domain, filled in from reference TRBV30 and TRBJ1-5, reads SQTIHQWPATLVQPVGSPLSLECTVEGTSNPNLYWYRQAAGRGLQLLFYSVGIGQISSEVPQNLSASRPQDRQFILSSKKLLLSDSGFYLCAWSPVNQPQHFGDGTRLSIL.

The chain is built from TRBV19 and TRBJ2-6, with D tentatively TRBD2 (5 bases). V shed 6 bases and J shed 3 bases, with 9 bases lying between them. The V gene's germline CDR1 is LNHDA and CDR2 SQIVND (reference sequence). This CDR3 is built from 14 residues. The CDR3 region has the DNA TGTGCCAGTAGGAGGGTTGGTGGGGCCAACGTCCTGACTTTC. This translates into CASRRVGGANVLTF.

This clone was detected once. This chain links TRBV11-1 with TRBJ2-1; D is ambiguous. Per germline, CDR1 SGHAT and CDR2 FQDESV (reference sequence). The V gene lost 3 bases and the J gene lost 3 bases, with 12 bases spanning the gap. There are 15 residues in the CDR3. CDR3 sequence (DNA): TGTGCCAGCAGCTTGAGGCAGACCCTCTACAATGAGCAGTTCTTC. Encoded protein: CASSLRQTLYNEQFF.

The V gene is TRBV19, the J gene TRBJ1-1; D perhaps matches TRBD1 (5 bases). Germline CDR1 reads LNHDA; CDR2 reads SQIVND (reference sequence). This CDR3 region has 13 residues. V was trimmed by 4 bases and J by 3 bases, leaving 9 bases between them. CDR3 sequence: CASSTRGYTEAFF. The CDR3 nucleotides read TGTGCCAGTAGTACGAGGGGTTACACTGAAGCTTTCTTT.

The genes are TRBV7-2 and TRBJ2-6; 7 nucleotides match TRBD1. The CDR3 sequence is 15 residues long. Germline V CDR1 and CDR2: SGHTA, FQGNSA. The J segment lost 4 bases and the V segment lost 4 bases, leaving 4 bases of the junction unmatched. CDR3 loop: CASSSYRGGANVLTF. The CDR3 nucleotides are TGTGCCAGCAGCTCCTACAGGGGAGGGGCCAACGTCCTGACTTTC.

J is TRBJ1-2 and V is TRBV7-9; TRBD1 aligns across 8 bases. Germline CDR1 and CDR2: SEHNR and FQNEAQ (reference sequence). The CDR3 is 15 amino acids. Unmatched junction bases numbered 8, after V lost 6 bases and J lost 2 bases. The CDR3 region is CASRSTGAANYGYTF. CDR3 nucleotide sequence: TGTGCCAGCAGGTCGACAGGGGCGGCCAACTATGGCTACACCTTC. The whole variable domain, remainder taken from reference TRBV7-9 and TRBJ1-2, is DTGVSQNPRHKITKRGQNVTFRCDPISEHNRLYWYRQTLGQGPEFLTYFQNEAQLEKSRLLSDRFSAERPKGSFSTLEIQRTEQGDSAMYLCASRSTGAANYGYTFGSGTRLTVV.